This T cell receptor (beta chain) stems from a study of chemoradiotherapy in HPV16-positive cancers. The V gene lost 11 bases and the J gene lost 4 bases, with 15 bases spanning the gap. The CDR3 length is 12 residues. Germline V CDR1 and CDR2: MNHEY, SMNVEV (reference sequence). Sequencing used immunoSEQ multiplex PCR; TCRdb keeps in-frame clones, though not all of them. The sample has around 30,000 clones, roughly 90% seen once. This clone was found once. The receptor was isolated from a human donor with HPV-associated anogenital cancer. The sequenced sample was blood, obtained from a patient who underwent chemoradiotherapy. The chain is built from TRBV27 and TRBJ2-7; D may be TRBD2 (5 bases). CDR3 region: CAGGPGRYEQYF. CDR3 in DNA: TGTGCCGGCGGGCCAGGAAGATACGAGCAGTACTTC.